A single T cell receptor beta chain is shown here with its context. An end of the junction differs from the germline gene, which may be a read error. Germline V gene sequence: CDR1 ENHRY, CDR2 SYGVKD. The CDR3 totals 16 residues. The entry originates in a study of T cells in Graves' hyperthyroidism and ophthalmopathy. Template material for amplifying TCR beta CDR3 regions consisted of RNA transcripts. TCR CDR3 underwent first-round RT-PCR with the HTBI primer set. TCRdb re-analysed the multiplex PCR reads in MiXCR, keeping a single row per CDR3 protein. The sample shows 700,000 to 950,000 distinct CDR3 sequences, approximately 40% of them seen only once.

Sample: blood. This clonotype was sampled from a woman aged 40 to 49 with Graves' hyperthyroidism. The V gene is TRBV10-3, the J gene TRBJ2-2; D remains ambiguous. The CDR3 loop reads CASSYSPQTNTGELFF. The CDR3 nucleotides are TGTGCCAGCAGTTACTCGCCACAGACGAACACCGGGGAGCTGTTTTTT.